This T cell receptor (beta chain) was captured in a study of blood T cell repertoires in COVID-19 (TCRdb year 2020). Background for the entire study: Samples from collaborators originated in the United States, Italy and Spain and spanned both the acute and convalescent phases of COVID-19. Samples came from the ongoing ImmuneRACE study (first 160 participants) plus 1,254 subjects from 6 global collaborators. The repertoires were made available in a free public database intended to serve as a resource for research on the immune response to SARS-CoV-2. The dataset comprised deeply sampled blood TCRbeta repertoires from subjects exposed to, actively infected with, or recovered from COVID-19. Where HLA class I and class II types were available, the types were taken from metadata supplied by the sample provider, not from assay-based typing. Nearly every sample came with metadata listing a de-identified subject ID, COVID-19 status, age in years and sex. The material from the prospective study consisted of cDNA or gDNA derived from T cells, B-cell-depleted T cells, or PBMCs.

The collaborating institutions used their own protocols to collect whole blood in K2EDTA tubes. For TCRbeta analysis, collaborators shipped samples in one of three forms: frozen whole blood, isolated PBMCs, or DNA extracted from either of those sample types. Worth noting for this clone: Its antigen is still unknown. Qualities for individual bases were not recorded, and no much larger clone is one base off.

The research as a whole found: The quantity of clinical and demographic metadata differed by source and by participant and was supplied without curation.

TCRbeta CDR3 regions were amplified from genomic DNA using the immunoSEQ Assay, a bias-controlled multiplex PCR. The paper's processing steps were these. Within the assay, amplification of reference gene primers was used to estimate how many nucleated cells each sample contained. To quantify the absolute abundance of each unique TCRbeta CDR3 rearrangement, sequence reads were collapsed and filtered. For each sample, productive Simpson clonality was calculated as the square root of Simpson's diversity index over productive rearrangements. TCRdb obtained this table from immuneACCESS and retained in-frame rearrangements with V and J assigned. These tables miss some clones; where compared with another copy, unresolved V genes account for less than half of the shortfall, and the remainder is unexplained. V, J and clone size were drawn from that table, and D and trimming were deduced from the DNA. In all, the sample holds tens of thousands of clones, and approximately 90% of those were seen once. The ten largest clones take up more than 3% of the sample.

The germline V gene (reference sequence) yields MNHNY for CDR1 and SVGAGI for CDR2. V is pruned by 8 bases and J by 4 bases, leaving 4 bases of the junction without a gene match. From the cysteine through the phenylalanine, the CDR3 covers 13 amino acids. Here the CDR3 DNA is all that survives: 39 bases in frame from base 1. The TCR originated in a man between 60 and 70 years old with acute or convalescent COVID-19. The sequence is built from TRBV6-6 and TRBJ2-2; a stretch of 7 junction bases matches TRBD1. The specimen was peripheral blood. The CDR3: CASRTGRTGELFF. The DNA sequence is TGTGCCAGCCGGACAGGACGCACCGGGGAGCTGTTTTTT.